The T cell receptor (beta chain) under discussion was sequenced for a study of blood T cell repertoires in COVID-19. CDR3 size: 11 residues. V shed 5 bases and J shed 11 bases, with 12 bases lying between them. Authors' analysis steps: By means of reference gene primer amplification, nucleated cell counts were estimated. Generated by immunoSEQ multiplex PCR, the TCRdb table keeps only in-frame clones and is missing some. That table furnishes V, J and clone size, whereas the DNA furnished D and trimming. The table lists roughly 180,000 clones, 94% of them singletons. The clonotype was recovered from a man aged 25-45 years with COVID-19, enrolled during active disease. V is TRBV12-3 or TRBV12-4 and J is TRBJ1-1; a possible D gene is TRBD1 (5 bases). Material for sequencing was peripheral blood. In DNA, the CDR3 is TGTGCCAGCAGTCGCGGGGGACGGGCTTTCTTT. Translated, it gives CASSRGGRAFF.